The sequence of this T cell receptor beta chain was determined in a study of cytomegalovirus exposure and HLA in healthy donors. Study outcomes and limitations: Analysis performed later found around 15,000 TCR beta sequences associated with HLA alleles at 0.05 false discovery rate.

Of note for this clone: Its specificity is not known.

Each donor's status was that of a healthy bone marrow donor. The CDR3 contains 15 residues. The V and J ends lost 1 base and 3 bases, in that order; junction bases with no gene match: 5. Germline V CDR1 and CDR2: SGHRS, YFSETQ. The PCR was carried out with 60 Vbeta primers and 13 Jbeta primers. This table comes from immunoSEQ multiplex PCR, and its TCRdb copy is limited to in-frame clones, with some not included. This sample has roughly 170,000 clones, with around 80% found just once. Sequenced input: PBMCs. The receptor was derived from a woman between 50 and 59 years old in good health and CMV-seropositive. The rearrangement uses TRBV5-1 and TRBJ2-7, with TRBD1 identical over 9 bases. The CDR3 loop reads CASSLTTGGFYEQYF. CDR3 nucleotide sequence: TGCGCCAGCAGCTTGACGACAGGGGGGTTCTACGAGCAGTACTTC.